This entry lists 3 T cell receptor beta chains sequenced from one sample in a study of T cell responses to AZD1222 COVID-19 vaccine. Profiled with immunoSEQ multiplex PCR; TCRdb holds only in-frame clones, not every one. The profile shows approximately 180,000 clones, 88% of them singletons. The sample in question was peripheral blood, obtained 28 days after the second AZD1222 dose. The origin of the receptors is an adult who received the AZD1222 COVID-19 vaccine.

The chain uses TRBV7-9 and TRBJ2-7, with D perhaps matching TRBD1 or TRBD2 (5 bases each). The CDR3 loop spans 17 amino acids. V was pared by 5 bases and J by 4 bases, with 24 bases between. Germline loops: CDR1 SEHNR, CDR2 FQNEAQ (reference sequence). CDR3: CASSTPTRGERGYEQYF. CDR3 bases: TGTGCCAGCAGCACGCCGACGAGAGGGGAGAGAGGTTACGAGCAGTACTTC.

Here the CDR3 reads CASLTAPGASPTGELFF. CDR3 DNA sequence: TGCGCCAGCCTAACGGCCCCGGGAGCCTCCCCCACCGGGGAGCTGTTTTTT. The chain carries TRBV5-1 and TRBJ2-2; perhaps TRBD2 as D (6 bases). The germline V gene has CDR1 SGHRS and CDR2 YFSETQ. CDR3 length equals 17 residues. Trimming removed 7 bases from V and 4 bases from J, with 23 bases in between.

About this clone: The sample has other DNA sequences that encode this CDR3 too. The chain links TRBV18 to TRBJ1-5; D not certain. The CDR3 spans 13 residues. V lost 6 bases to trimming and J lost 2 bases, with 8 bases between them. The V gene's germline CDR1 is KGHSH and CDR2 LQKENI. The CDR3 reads CASSPGGNQPQHF. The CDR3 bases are TGTGCCAGCTCCCCCGGGGGCAATCAGCCCCAGCATTTT.